This T cell receptor (beta chain) stems from a study of blood T cell repertoires in COVID-19. Study background: Some COVID-19 samples were acute and others convalescent; all came from the United States, Italy and Spain.

The CDR3 length is 14 residues. Per germline, CDR1 MNHEY and CDR2 SMNVEV (reference sequence). After removal of 5 bases from V and 5 bases from J, the junction contained 6 bases not matched to a gene. In the source study's methods: Counts of nucleated cells, estimated from reference gene primer amplification, were obtained. Only in-frame clones appear in the TCRdb table, and some are missing; sequencing was by immunoSEQ multiplex PCR. V, J and clone size are those of that table, while D and trimming were read from the DNA. This sample yields 120,000 or so clones, of which around nine tenths are seen a single time; 0.95% to 1.5% belongs to the top ten.

This receptor was taken from a woman of 80 years or more with acute or convalescent COVID-19. Sequencing was done on a sample of peripheral blood. The chain employs TRBV27 and TRBJ2-7, with TRBD1 identical over 10 bases. CDR3 protein: CASSGWDRGHEQYF. CDR3 sequence (DNA): TGTGCCAGCAGTGGTTGGGACAGGGGCCACGAGCAGTACTTC.